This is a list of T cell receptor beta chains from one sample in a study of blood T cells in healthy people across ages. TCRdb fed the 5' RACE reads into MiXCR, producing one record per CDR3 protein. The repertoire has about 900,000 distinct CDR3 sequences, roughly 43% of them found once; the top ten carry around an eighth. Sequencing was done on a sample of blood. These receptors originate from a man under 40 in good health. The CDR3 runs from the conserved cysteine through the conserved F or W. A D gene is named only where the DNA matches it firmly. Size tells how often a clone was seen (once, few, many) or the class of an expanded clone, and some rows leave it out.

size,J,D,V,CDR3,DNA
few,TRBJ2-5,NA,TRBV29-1,CSVEAQQETQYF,TGCAGCGTTGAAGCGCAGCAAGAGACCCAGTACTTC
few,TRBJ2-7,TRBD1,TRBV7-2,CASSLTGQGPLLHEQYF,TGTGCCAGCAGCTTAACGGGACAGGGTCCCCTCCTTCACGAGCAGTACTTC
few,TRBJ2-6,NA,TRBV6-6,CASSPSASGANVLTF,TGTGCCAGCAGTCCGTCAGCCTCTGGGGCCAACGTCCTGACTTTC
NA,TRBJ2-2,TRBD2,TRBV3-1,CASSPGLAFGELFF,TGTGCCAGCAGCCCGGGACTAGCATTCGGGGAGCTGTTTTTT
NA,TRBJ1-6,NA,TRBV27,CASSLYDSVNSPLHF,TGTGCCAGCAGTTTATACGACAGCGTTAATTCACCCCTCCACTTT
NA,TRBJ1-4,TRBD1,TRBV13,CASSLGQGFAEKLFF,TGTGCCAGCAGCTTAGGACAGGGGTTCGCTGAAAAACTGTTTTTT
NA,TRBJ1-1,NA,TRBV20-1,CSATGPRDTEAFF,TGCAGTGCTACGGGACCCAGGGACACTGAAGCTTTCTTT
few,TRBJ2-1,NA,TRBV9,CASSVDGASYNEQFF,TGTGCCAGCAGCGTAGACGGGGCCTCGTACAATGAGCAGTTCTTC
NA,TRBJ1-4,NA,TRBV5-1,CASSAGTVATNEKLFF,TGCGCCAGCAGCGCCGGGACGGTTGCAACTAATGAAAAACTGTTTTTT
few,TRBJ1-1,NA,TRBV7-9,CASSLAVGANTEAFF,TGTGCCAGCAGCTTAGCGGTAGGGGCAAACACTGAAGCTTTCTTT
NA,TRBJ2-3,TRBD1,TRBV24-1,CATSDPRTGLGTDMQYF,TGTGCCACCAGTGACCCCCGGACAGGGTTAGGGACAGATATGCAGTATTTT
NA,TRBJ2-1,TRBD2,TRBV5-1,CASSFERGGNEQFF,TGCGCCAGCAGCTTCGAACGGGGGGGCAATGAGCAGTTCTTC
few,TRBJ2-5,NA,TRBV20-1,CSARAATSQVVETQYF,TGCAGTGCTAGAGCCGCTACTAGCCAAGTAGTGGAGACCCAGTACTTC
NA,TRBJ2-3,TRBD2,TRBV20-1,CSAGAGGPDTQYF,TGCAGTGCTGGAGCGGGGGGGCCGGATACGCAGTATTTT
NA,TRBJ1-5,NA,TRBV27,CASSLVDNQPQHF,TGTGCCAGCAGTTTAGTGGACAATCAGCCCCAGCATTTT
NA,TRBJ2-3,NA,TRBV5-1,CASSTRRGAIADTHYF,TGCGCCAGCAGCACCCGGAGGGGGGCAATCGCAGATACGCATTATTTT
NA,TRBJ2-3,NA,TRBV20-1,CSAGESRLGTQYF,TGCAGTGCAGGGGAGAGTCGTTTAGGGACGCAGTATTTT